Only a few counts were recorded for the clone carrying this T cell receptor beta chain. The antigen remains unidentified. Given a far larger clone just one base away, this is likely a sequencing read error. The sample belongs to a study of prognosis after radiotherapy for stage I lung cancer. Across the study: The patients included 14 to 15 who had newly diagnosed primary stage I lung tumors, along with about 5 others who had oligometastatic NSCLC after their primary tumor had been surgically resected. Whole-study findings and limits: Gene usage of TRBV and TRBJ reportedly differed between patients with and without metastases.

Amplification of the TCR beta CDR3 (from genomic DNA) was done by two-round multiplex PCR. Each TRBV and TRBJ gene had its own primer in the first PCR round. TCRdb reprocessed the multiplex PCR reads with MiXCR, giving one entry per CDR3 protein. The table records about 19,000 distinct CDR3 sequences, around 55% of them present only once. The J segment lost 7 bases and the V segment lost 6 bases, leaving 13 bases of the junction unmatched. Germline V lookup: CDR1 MNHNY, CDR2 SVGAGI (reference sequence). The CDR3 consists of 16 residues. This sequence was found in a donor of 50 years or more with non-small cell lung cancer. The chain carries TRBV6-6 and TRBJ2-1, with TRBD1 matching over 9 bases. Sample: PBMCs, taken before or after stereotactic body radiation therapy (not recorded which). The chain's CDR3 is CASSTIPGQGRNEQFF. The CDR3 DNA sequence: TGTGCCAGCAGCACCATCCCCGGACAGGGGCGGAATGAGCAGTTCTTC.